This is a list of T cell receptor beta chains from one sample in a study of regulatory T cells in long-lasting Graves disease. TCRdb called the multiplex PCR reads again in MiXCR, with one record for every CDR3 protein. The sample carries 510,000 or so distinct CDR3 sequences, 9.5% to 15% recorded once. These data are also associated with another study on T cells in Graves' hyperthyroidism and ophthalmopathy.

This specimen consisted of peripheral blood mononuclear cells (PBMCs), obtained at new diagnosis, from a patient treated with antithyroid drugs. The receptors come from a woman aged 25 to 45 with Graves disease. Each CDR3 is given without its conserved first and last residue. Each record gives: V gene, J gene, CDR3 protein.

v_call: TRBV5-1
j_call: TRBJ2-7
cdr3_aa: ASNSGYAYEQY

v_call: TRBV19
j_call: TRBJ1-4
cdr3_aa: ASSRPAGNEKLF

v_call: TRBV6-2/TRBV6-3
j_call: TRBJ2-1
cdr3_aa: ASSSHWGNEQF

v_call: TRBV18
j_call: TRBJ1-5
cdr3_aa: ASSMTDYYNQPQH

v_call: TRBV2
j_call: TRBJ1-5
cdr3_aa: ASSGPNNQPQH

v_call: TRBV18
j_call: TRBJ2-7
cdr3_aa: ASSPGIYEQY

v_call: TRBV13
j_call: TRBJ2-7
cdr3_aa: ASSSTGGSPYEQY

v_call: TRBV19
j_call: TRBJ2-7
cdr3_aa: ASSPRNRLAGNYEQY

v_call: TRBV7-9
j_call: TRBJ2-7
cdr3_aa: ASAGVEGAYEQY

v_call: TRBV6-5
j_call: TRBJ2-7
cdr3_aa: ASSYYQQFYEQY

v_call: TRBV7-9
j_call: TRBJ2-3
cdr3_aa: ASSLLAGGTRTQY

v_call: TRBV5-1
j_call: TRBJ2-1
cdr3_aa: ASSLSGVTQGAGAF

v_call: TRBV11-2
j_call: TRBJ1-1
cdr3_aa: ASSLLTTTGNTEAF

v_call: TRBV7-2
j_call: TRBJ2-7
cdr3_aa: ASSSVWGAGTYEQY

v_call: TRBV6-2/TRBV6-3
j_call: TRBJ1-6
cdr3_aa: ASSYRDRPSPLH

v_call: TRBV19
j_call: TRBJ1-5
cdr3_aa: ASTISFFNQPQH

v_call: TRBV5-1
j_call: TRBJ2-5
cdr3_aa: ASNQPGAQETQY

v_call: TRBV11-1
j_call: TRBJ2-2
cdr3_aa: ASSSDRFAGELF

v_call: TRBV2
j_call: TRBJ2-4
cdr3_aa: ASSRGLAGANIIKNIQY

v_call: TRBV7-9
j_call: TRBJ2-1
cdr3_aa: ASSLSYGYRGYNEQF

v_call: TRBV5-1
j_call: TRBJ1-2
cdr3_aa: ASSLAAGQGDGYT

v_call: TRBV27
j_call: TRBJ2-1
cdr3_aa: ASSLFWQGEVDEQF